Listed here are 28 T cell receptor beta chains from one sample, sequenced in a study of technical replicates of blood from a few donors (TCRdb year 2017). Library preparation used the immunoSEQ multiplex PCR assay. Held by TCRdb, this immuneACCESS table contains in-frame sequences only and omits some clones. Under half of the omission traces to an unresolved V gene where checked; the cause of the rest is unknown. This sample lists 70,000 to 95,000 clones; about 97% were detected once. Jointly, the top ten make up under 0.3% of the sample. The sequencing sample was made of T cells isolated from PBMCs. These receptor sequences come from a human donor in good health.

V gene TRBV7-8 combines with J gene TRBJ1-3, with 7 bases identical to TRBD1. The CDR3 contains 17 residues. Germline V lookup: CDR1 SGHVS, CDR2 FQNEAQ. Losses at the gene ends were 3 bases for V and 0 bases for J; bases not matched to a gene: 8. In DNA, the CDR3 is TGTGCCAGCAGCTTCGGGACAGCCTTTGTCTCTGGAAACACCATATATTTT. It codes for CASSFGTAFVSGNTIYF.

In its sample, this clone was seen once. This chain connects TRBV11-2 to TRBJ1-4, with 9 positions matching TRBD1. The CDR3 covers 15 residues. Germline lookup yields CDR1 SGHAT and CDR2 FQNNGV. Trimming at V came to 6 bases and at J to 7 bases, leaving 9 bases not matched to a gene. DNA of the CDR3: TGTGCCAGCAGACAAATGGGACAGGGAAGTGAAAAACTGTTTTTT. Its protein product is CASRQMGQGSEKLFF.

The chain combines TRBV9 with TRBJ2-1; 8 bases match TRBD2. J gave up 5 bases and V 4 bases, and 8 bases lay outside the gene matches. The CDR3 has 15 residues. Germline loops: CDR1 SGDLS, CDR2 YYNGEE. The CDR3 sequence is CASSPSSGSHNEQFF. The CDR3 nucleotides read TGTGCCAGCAGCCCATCGAGCGGGAGCCACAATGAGCAGTTCTTC.

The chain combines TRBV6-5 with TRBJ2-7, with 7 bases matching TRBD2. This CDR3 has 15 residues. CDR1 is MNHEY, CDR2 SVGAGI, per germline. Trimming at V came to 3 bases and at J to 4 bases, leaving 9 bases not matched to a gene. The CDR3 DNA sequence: TGTGCCAGCAGTTATGGGGGGGTCAGTGGTTACGAGCAGTACTTC. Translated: CASSYGGVSGYEQYF.

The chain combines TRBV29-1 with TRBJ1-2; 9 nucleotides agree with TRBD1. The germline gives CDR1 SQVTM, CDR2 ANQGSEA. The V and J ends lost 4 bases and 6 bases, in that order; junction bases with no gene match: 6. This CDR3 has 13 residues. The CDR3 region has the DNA TGCAGCGTTGTCGGACAGGGGAAGGATGGCTACACCTTC. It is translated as CSVVGQGKDGYTF.

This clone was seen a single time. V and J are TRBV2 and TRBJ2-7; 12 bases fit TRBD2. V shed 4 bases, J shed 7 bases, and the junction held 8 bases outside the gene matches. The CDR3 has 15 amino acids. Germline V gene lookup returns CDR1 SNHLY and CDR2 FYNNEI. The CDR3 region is CASSGTSGRPWEQYF. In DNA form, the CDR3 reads TGTGCCAGCAGTGGCACTAGCGGGAGGCCGTGGGAGCAGTACTTC.

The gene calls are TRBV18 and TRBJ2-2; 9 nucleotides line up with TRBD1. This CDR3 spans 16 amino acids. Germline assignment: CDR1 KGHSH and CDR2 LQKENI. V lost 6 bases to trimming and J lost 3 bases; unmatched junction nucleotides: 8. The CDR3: CASSSTGGRDTGELFF. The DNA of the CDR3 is TGTGCCAGCTCTTCAACAGGGGGCAGGGACACCGGGGAGCTGTTTTTT. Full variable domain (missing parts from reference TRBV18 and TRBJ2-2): NAGVMQNPRHLVRRRGQEARLRCSPMKGHSHVYWYRQLPEEGLKFMVYLQKENIIDESGMPKERFSAEFPKEGPSILRIQQVVRGDSAAYFCASSSTGGRDTGELFFGEGSRLTVL.

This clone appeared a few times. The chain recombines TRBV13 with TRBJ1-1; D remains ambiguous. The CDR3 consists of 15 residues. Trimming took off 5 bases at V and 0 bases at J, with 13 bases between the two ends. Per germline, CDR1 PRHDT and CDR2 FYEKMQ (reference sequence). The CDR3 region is CASSQLGLMNTEAFF. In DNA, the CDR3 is TGTGCCAGCAGCCAACTCGGACTTATGAACACTGAAGCTTTCTTT.

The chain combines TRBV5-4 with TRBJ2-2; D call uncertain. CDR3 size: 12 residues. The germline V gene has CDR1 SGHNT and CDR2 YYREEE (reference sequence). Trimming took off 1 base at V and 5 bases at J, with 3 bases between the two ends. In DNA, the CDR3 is TGTGCCAGCAGCTTGCCGACCGGGGAGCTGTTTTTT. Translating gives CASSLPTGELFF.

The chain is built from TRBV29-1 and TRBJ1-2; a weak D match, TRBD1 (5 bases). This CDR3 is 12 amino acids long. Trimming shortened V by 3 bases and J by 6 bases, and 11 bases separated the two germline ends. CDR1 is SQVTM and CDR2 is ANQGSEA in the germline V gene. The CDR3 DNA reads TGCAGCGTTGATACCGGGGGGAATGGCTACACCTTC. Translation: CSVDTGGNGYTF.

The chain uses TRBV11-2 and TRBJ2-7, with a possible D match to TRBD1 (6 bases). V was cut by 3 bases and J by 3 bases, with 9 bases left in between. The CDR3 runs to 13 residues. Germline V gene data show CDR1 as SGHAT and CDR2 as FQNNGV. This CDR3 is CASSFGQYYEQYF. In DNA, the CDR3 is TGTGCCAGCAGCTTCGGACAGTACTACGAGCAGTACTTC.

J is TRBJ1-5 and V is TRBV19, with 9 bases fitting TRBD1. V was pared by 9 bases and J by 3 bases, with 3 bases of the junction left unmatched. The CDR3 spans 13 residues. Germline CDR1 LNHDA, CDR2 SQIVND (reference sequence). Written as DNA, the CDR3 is TGTGCCAGCAGGGACAGGGACAATCAGCCCCAGCATTTT. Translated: CASRDRDNQPQHF.

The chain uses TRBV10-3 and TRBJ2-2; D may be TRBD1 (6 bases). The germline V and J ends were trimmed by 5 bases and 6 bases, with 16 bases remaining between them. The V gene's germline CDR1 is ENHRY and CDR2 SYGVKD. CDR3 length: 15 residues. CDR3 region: CAISFQGSDAGELFF. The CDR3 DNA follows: TGTGCCATCAGTTTTCAGGGGTCCGACGCCGGGGAGCTGTTTTTT.

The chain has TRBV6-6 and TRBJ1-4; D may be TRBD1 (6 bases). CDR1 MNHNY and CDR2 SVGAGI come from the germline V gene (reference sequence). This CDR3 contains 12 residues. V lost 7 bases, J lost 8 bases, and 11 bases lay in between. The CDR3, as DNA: TGTGCCAGCAATCGAGGGGGAGAAAAACTGTTTTTT. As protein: CASNRGGEKLFF.

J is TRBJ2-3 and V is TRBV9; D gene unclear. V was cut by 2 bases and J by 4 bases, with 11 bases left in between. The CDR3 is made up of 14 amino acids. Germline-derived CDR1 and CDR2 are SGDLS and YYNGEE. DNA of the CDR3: TGTGCCAGCAGCGTCTATGGTGCTCCAGATACGCAGTATTTT. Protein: CASSVYGAPDTQYF.

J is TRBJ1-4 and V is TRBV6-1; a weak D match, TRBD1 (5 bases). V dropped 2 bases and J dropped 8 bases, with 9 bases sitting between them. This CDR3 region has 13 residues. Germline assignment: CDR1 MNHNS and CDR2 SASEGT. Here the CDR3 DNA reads TGTGCCAGCAGTGAATCGGGGGACGAAAAACTGTTTTTT. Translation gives CASSESGDEKLFF.

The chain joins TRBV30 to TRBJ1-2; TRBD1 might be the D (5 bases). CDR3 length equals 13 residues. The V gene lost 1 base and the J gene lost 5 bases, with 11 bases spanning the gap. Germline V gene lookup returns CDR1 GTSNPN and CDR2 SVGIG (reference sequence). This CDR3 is CAWSEQAPYGYTF. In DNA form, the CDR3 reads TGTGCCTGGAGTGAACAGGCCCCTTATGGCTACACCTTC. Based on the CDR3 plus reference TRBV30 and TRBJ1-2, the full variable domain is SQTIHQWPATLVQPVGSPLSLECTVEGTSNPNLYWYRQAAGRGLQLLFYSVGIGQISSEVPQNLSASRPQDRQFILSSKKLLLSDSGFYLCAWSEQAPYGYTFGSGTRLTVV.

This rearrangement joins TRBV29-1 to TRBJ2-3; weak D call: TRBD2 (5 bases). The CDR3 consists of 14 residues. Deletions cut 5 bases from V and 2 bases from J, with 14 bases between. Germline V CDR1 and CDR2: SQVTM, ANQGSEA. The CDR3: CSVRPRGSTDTQYF. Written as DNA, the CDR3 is TGCAGCGTTAGGCCTAGAGGGTCCACAGATACGCAGTATTTT.

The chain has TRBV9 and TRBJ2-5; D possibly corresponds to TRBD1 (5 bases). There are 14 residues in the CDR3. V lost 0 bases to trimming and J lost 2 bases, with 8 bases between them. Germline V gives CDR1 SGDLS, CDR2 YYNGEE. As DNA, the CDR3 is TGTGCCAGCAGCGTAGGGGGCCTACAAGAGACCCAGTACTTC. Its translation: CASSVGGLQETQYF.

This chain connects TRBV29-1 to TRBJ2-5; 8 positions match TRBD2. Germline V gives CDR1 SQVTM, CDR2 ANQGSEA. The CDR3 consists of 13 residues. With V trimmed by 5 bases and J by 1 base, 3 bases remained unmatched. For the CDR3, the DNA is TGCAGCGTTTCGACTAGCGCCCAAGAGACCCAGTACTTC. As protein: CSVSTSAQETQYF.

CDR3 sequence (DNA): TGTGCCAGCAGTTTAATAGTTCTAGGGGGACAGCTCCAAGAGACCCAGTACTTC. Translation gives CASSLIVLGGQLQETQYF. The V gene is TRBV28, the J gene TRBJ2-5, with 7 positions matching TRBD1. Per the germline V gene, CDR1 is MDHEN and CDR2 is SYDVKM. There are 18 residues in the CDR3. With 2 bases clipped from V and 1 base from J, the junction kept 13 bases outside the gene matches. The full variable domain, rest sourced from reference TRBV28 and TRBJ2-5, is DVKVTQSSRYLVKRTGEKVFLECVQDMDHENMFWYRQDPGLGLRLIYFSYDVKMKEKGDIPEGYSVSREKKERFSLILESASTNQTSMYLCASSLIVLGGQLQETQYFGPGTRLLVL.

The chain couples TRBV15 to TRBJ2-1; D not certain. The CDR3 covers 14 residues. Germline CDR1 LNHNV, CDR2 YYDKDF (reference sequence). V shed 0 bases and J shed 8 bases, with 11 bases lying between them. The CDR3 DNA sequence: TGTGCCACCAGCAGAGATTATCTAGTGGATGAGCAGTTCTTC. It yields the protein CATSRDYLVDEQFF.

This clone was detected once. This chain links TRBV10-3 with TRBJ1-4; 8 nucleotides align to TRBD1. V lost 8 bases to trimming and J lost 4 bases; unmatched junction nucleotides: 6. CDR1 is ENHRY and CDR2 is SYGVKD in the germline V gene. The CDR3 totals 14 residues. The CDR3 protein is CAISRDRGNEKLFF. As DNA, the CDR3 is TGTGCCATCTCCCGTGACAGGGGTAATGAAAAACTGTTTTTT.

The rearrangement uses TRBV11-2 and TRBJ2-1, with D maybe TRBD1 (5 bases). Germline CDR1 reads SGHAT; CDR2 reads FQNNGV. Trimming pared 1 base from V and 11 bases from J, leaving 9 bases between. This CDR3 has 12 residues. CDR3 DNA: TGTGCCAGCAGCTTAGGCAGGGTTCAGCAGTTCTTC. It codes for CASSLGRVQQFF.

CDR3 nucleotide sequence: TGTGCCAGCAGCTTACCGAAACGGGGGGACTACGAGCAGTACTTC. This gives the protein CASSLPKRGDYEQYF. The gene calls are TRBV5-4 and TRBJ2-7; TRBD2 matches 7 bases. V lost 2 bases, J lost 3 bases, and 8 bases stayed unmatched. Per germline, CDR1 SGHNT and CDR2 YYREEE (reference sequence). This CDR3 comprises 15 residues.

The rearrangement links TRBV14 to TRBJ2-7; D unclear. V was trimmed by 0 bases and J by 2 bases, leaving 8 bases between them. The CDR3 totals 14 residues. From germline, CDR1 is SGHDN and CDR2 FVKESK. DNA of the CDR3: TGTGCCAGCAGCCAAGAACCGAGGCCCTACGAGCAGTACTTC. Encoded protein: CASSQEPRPYEQYF.

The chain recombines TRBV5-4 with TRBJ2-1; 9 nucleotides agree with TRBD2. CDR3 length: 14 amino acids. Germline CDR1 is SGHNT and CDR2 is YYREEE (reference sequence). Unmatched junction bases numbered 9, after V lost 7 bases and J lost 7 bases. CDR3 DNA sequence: TGTGCCAGCGGTCGTGCTAGCGGGACTAATGAGCAGTTCTTC. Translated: CASGRASGTNEQFF.

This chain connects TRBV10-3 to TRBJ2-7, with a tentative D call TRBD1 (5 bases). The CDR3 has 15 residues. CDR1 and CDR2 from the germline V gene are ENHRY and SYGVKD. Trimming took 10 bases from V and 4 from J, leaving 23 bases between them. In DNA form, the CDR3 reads TGTGCCACTCAGGGTTCTTGGCTGGGCGAATACGAGCAGTACTTC. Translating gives CATQGSWLGEYEQYF.